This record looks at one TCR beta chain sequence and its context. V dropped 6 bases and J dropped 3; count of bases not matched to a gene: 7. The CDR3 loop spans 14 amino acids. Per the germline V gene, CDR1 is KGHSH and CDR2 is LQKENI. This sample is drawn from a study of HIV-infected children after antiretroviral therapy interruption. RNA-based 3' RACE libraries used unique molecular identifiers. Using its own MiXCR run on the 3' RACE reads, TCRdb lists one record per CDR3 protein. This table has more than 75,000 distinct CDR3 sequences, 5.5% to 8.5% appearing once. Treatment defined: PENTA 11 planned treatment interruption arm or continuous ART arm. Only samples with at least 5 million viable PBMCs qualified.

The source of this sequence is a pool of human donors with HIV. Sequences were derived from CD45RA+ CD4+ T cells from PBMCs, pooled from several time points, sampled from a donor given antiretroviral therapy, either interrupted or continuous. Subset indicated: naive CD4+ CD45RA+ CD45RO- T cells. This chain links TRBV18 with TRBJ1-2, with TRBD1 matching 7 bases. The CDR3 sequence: CASSPPGQHYGYTF. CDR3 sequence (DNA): TGTGCCAGCTCGCCCCCGGGACAGCACTATGGCTACACCTTC.